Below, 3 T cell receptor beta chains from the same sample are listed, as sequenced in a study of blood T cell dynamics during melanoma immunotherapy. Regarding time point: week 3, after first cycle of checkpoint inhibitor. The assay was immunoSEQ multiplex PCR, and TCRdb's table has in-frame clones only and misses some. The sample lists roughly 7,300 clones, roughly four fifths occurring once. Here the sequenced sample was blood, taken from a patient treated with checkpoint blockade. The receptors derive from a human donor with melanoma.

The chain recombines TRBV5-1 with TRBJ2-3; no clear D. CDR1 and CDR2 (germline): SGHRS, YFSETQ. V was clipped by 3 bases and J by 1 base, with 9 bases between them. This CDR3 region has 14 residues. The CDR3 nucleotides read TGCGCCAGCAGCTCCTATCCGGGCACAGATACGCAGTATTTT. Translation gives CASSSYPGTDTQYF.

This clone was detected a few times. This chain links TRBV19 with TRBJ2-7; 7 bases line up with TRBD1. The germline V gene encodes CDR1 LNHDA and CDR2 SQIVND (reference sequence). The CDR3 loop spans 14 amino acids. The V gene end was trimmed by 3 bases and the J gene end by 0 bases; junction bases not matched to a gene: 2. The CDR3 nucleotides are TGTGCCAGTAGTATGACAGGGAACTCCTACGAGCAGTACTTC. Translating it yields CASSMTGNSYEQYF. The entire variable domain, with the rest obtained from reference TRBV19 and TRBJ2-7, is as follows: DGGITQSPKYLFRKEGQNVTLSCEQNLNHDAMYWYRQDPGQGLRLIYYSQIVNDFQKGDIAEGYSVSREKKESFPLTVTSAQKNPTAFYLCASSMTGNSYEQYFGPGTRLTVT.

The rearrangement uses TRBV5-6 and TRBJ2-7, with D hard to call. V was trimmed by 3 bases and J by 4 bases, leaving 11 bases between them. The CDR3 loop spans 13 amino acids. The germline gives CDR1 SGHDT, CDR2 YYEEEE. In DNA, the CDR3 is TGTGCCAGCAGCTCCCAGTTGCTTTACGAGCAGTACTTC. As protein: CASSSQLLYEQYF.